This T cell receptor beta chain was captured by sequencing in a study of molecular identifiers for immune sequencing clone quantification. Germline CDR1 and CDR2: GTSNPN and SVGIG (reference sequence). With V trimmed by 0 bases and J by 4 bases, 8 bases remained unmatched. This CDR3 has 16 residues. As previously described, bulk TCR libraries were made using listed TCR primers. TCRdb fed the PCR reads into MiXCR, producing one record per CDR3 protein. This table holds some 650,000 distinct CDR3 sequences, just under 20% found once. Using a CD8+CD4-CCR7+CD45RA+ phenotype, naive CD8 T cells were sorted.

The chain is built from TRBV30 and TRBJ2-3; TRBD2 aligns across 9 bases. The specimen was naive CD8+ T cells from blood, with Jurkat cell RNA spiked in. Sample subset: FACS-sorted CD8+CD4-CCR7+CD45RA+ naive T cells. The TCR comes from a human donor in good health. Some libraries in this study had Jurkat cell RNA spiked in. CDR3 bases: TGTGCCTGGAGTGTGGGTAGCGGGAGCGAGGCAGATACGCAGTATTTT. This gives the protein CAWSVGSGSEADTQYF.